This T cell receptor beta chain was documented in a study of T cell responses to AZD1222 COVID-19 vaccine. The study, taken as a whole, reports: Regions 160-218 and 743-854 held dominance among vaccine-associated CD4 TCRs, which spanned spike. Spike-specific TCR breadth rose after two AZD1222 doses, and depth rose as well. Donor demographics were predominantly white British with a female majority; clonal diversity may be underestimated.

Samples with a second dose at about 4 or about 12 weeks were pooled together. Germline V CDR1 and CDR2: LNHDA, SQIVND (reference sequence). V gave up 4 bases and J gave up 8 bases, with 6 bases separating them. The CDR3 extends over 12 amino acids. As regards this clone: What it recognizes is unknown.

The repertoire was sequenced with immunoSEQ multiplex PCR; TCRdb's copy has only in-frame clones and lacks some. Of tens of thousands of clones listed, roughly 89% were seen once; the top ten hold over 5%. This chain joins TRBV19 and TRBJ1-6; tentative D call: TRBD1 (5 bases). The sample consisted of peripheral blood, taken 28 days after the second AZD1222 dose. The sequence derives from an adult who received the AZD1222 COVID-19 vaccine. Written as DNA, the CDR3 is TGTGCCAGTAGTAGCAGGGATTCACCCCTCCACTTT. It codes for CASSSRDSPLHF. Full variable domain (remainder filled in from reference TRBV19 and TRBJ1-6): DGGITQSPKYLFRKEGQNVTLSCEQNLNHDAMYWYRQDPGQGLRLIYYSQIVNDFQKGDIAEGYSVSREKKESFPLTVTSAQKNPTAFYLCASSSRDSPLHFGNGTRLTVT.